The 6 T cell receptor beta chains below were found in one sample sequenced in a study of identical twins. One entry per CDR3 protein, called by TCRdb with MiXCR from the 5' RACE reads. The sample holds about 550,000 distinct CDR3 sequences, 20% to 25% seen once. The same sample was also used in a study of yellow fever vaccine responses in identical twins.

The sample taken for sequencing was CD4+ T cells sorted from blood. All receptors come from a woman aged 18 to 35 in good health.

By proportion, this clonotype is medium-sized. This CDR3 reads CASSSQETQYF. Written as DNA, the CDR3 is TGCGCCAGCAGCTCTCAAGAGACCCAGTACTTC. The chain employs TRBV5-1 and TRBJ2-5, with D unresolved. V was pared by 3 bases and J by 2 bases, with 2 bases between. This CDR3 spans 11 amino acids. Germline V gene lookup returns CDR1 SGHRS and CDR2 YFSETQ.

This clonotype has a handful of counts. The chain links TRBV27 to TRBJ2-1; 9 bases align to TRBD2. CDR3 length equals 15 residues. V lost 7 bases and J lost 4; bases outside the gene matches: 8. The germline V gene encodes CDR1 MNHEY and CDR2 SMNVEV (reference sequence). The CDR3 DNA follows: TGTGCCAGCACCCCAGCGGGAGGTTTATACAATGAGCAGTTCTTC. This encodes CASTPAGGLYNEQFF.

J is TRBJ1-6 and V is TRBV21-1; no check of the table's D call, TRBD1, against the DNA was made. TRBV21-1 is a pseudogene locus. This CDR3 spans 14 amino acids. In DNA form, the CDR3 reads TGTGCCAGCACCCCAGGACAGGGGGATTCACCCCTCCACTTT. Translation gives CASTPGQGDSPLHF.

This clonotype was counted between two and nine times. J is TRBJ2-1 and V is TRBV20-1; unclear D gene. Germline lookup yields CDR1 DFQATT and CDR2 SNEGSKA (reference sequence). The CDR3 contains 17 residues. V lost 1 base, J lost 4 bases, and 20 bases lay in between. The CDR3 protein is CSARAKATVGRYNEQFF. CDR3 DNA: TGCAGTGCTAGAGCCAAAGCGACCGTTGGCCGGTACAATGAGCAGTTCTTC.

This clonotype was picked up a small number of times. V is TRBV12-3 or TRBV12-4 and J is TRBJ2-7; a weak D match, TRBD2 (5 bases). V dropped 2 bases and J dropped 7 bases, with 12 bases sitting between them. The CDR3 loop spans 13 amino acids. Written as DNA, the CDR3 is TGTGCCAGCAGTTTAAGGAGGTCGGAAGAGCAGTACTTC. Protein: CASSLRRSEEQYF.

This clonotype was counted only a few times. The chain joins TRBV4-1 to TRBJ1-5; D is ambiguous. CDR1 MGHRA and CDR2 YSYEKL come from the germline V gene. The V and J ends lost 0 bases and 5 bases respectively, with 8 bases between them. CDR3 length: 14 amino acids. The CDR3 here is CASSQDASDQPQHF. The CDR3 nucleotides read TGCGCCAGCAGCCAAGACGCCAGCGATCAGCCCCAGCATTTT.